The rows below give T cell receptor beta chains drawn from one sample of a study of blood T cell repertoires in COVID-19. Profiling relied on immunoSEQ multiplex PCR, and the TCRdb table lists in-frame clones only, not all of them. The sample carries approximately 130,000 clones, roughly four fifths recorded once. Sample: peripheral blood. The receptors were sampled from a human donor in a cohort sampled during active COVID-19. CDR3s include the opening cysteine and the closing phenylalanine or tryptophan. Fields, in order: CDR3 length, V gene, CDR3 protein.

14,TRBV6-5,CASSYSQGVSGYTF
11,TRBV10-2,CASSELDEQFF
16,TRBV18,CASSAFVGQGDEKLFF
14,TRBV3-1/TRBV3-2,CASSARGDGSPLHF
17,TRBV5-1,CASSLSAGGPSTDTQYF
16,TRBV18,CASSPLSGIMNTEAFF
16,TRBV7-8,CASRIAGTSGGETQYF
14,TRBV4-3,CASSQDAGQGGYTF
14,TRBV19,CASQTGASGNTIYF
15,TRBV18,CASSPIRAGNEKLFF
15,TRBV7-9,CASSPGGGARDTQYF
14,TRBV5-1,CASSLVWSQETQYF
16,TRBV5-1,CASSKEAGTAFGTQYF
13,TRBV6-5,CASHREAHSAQYF
14,TRBV2,CASSSTGANEKLFF